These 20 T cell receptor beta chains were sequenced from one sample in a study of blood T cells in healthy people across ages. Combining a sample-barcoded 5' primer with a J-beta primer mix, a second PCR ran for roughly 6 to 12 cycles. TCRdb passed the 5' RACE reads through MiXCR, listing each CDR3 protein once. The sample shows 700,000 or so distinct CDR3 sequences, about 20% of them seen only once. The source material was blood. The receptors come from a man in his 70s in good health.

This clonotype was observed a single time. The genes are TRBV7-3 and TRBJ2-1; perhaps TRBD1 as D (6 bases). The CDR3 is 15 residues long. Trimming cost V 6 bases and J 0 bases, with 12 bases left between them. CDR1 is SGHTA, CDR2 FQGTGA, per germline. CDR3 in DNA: TGTGCCAGCAGTTCGACAGGTAACTCCTACAATGAGCAGTTCTTC. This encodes CASSSTGNSYNEQFF.

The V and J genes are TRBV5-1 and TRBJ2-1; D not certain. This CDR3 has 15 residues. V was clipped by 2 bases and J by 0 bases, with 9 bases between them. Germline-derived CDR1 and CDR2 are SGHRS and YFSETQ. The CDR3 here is CASSLVWSSYNEQFF. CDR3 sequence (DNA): TGCGCCAGCAGCTTAGTTTGGAGCTCCTACAATGAGCAGTTCTTC.

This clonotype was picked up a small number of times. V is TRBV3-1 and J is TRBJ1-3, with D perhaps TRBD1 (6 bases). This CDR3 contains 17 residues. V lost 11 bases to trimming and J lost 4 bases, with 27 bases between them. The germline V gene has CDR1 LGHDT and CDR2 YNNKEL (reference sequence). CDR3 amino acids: CAQLMAPTGTFGNTIYF. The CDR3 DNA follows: TGTGCCCAGCTTATGGCCCCTACTGGGACATTCGGAAACACCATATATTTT.

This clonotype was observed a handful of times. Here the CDR3 DNA reads TGTGCCAGCACGGGACACGGACACACTGAAGCTTTCTTT. Amino acids: CASTGHGHTEAFF. V and J are TRBV25-1 and TRBJ1-1; maybe TRBD1 (6 bases). Germline lookup yields CDR1 MGHDK and CDR2 SYGVNS. V was clipped by 7 bases and J by 3 bases, with 12 bases between them. This CDR3 spans 13 amino acids.

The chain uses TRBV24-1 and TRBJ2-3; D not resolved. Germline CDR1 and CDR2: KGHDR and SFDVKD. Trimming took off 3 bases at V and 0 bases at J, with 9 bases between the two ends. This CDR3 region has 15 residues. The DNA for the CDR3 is TGTGCCACCAGTGATCCTCGGACGAGCACAGATACGCAGTATTTT. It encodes CATSDPRTSTDTQYF.

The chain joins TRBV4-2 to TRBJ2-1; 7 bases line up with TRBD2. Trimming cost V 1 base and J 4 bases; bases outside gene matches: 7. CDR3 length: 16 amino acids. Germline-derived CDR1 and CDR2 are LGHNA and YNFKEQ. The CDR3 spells CASSQAEGGEYNEQFF. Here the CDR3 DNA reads TGTGCCAGCAGCCAAGCGGAGGGAGGGGAGTACAATGAGCAGTTCTTC.

CDR3 protein: CASRAWQGTYNEQFF. As DNA, the CDR3 is TGTGCCAGCAGAGCGTGGCAGGGGACCTACAATGAGCAGTTCTTC. The V and J genes are TRBV12-3 or TRBV12-4 and TRBJ2-1; D perhaps matches TRBD1 (6 bases). The CDR3 has 15 residues. V was trimmed by 6 bases and J by 2 bases, leaving 14 bases between them.

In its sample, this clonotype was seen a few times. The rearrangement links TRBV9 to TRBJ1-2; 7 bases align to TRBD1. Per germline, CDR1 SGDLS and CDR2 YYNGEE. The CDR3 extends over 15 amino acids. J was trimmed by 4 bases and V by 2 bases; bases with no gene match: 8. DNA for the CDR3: TGTGCCAGCAGCGTCGGGGGTCAGGGGGTCTATGGCTACACCTTC. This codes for CASSVGGQGVYGYTF.

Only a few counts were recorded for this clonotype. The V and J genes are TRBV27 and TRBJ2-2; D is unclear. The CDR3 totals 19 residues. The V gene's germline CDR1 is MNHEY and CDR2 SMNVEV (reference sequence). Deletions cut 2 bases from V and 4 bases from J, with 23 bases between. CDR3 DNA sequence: TGTGCCAGCAGTTTAACCAATCCAAGTAACAAAAGACGCACCGGGGAGCTGTTTTTT. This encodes CASSLTNPSNKRRTGELFF.

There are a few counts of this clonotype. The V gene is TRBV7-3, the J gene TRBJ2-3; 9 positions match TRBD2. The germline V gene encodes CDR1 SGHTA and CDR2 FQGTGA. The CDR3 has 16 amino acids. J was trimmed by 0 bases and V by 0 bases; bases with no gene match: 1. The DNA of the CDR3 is TGTGCCAGCAGCTTAACTAGCGGGGGTAGCACAGATACGCAGTATTTT. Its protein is CASSLTSGGSTDTQYF.

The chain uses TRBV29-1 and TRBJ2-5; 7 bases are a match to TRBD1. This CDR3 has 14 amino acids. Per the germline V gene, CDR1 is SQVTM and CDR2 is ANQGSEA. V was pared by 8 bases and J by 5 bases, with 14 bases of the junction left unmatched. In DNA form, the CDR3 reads TGCAGCATAGAGGGGGCCCACTCTGGGGAGACCCAGTACTTC. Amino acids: CSIEGAHSGETQYF.

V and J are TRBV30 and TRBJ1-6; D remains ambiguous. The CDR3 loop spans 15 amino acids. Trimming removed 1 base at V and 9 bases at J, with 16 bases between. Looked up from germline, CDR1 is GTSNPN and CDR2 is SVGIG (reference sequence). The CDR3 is CAWSARQDGSSPLHF. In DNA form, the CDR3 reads TGTGCCTGGAGTGCCAGGCAGGATGGGTCTTCACCCCTCCACTTT. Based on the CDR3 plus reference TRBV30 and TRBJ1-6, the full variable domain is SQTIHQWPATLVQPVGSPLSLECTVEGTSNPNLYWYRQAAGRGLQLLFYSVGIGQISSEVPQNLSASRPQDRQFILSSKKLLLSDSGFYLCAWSARQDGSSPLHFGNGTRLTVT.

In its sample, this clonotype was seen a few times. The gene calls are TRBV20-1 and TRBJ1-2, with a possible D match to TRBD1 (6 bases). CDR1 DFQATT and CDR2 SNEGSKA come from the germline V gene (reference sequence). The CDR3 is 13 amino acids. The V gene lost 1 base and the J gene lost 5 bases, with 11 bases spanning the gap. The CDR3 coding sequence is TGCAGTGCTAGAGCGGGGGGCTCTTATGGCTACACCTTC. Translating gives CSARAGGSYGYTF.

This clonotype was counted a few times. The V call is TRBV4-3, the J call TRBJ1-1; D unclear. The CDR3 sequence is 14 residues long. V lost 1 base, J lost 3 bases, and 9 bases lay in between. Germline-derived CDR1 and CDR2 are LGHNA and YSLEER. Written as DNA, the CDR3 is TGCGCCAGCAGCCAAGTTAGAACCGACACTGAAGCTTTCTTT. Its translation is CASSQVRTDTEAFF.

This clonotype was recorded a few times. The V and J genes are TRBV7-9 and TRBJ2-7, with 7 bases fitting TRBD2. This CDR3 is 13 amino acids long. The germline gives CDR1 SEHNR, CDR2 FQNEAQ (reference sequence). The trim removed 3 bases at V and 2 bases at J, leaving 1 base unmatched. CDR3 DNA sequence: TGTGCCAGCAGCTTCGGACTAGCCTACGAGCAGTACTTC. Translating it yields CASSFGLAYEQYF.

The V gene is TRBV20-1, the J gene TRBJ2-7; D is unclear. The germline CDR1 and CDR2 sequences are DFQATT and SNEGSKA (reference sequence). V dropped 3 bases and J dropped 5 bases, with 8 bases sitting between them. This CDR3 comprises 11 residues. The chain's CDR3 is CSARADHEQYF. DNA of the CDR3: TGCAGTGCTAGGGCGGACCACGAGCAGTACTTC.

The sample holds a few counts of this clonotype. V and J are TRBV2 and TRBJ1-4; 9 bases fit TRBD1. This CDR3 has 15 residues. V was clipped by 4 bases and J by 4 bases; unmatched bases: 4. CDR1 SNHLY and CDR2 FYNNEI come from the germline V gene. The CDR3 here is CASSAQGAGNEKLFF. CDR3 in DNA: TGTGCCAGCAGTGCACAGGGGGCCGGTAATGAAAAACTGTTTTTT.

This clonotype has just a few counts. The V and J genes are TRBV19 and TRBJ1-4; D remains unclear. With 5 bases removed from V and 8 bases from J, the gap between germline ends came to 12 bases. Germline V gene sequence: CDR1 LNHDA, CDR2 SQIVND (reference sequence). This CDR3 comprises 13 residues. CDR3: CASSDGLREKLFF. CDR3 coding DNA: TGTGCCAGTAGTGATGGCTTGAGGGAAAAACTGTTTTTT.

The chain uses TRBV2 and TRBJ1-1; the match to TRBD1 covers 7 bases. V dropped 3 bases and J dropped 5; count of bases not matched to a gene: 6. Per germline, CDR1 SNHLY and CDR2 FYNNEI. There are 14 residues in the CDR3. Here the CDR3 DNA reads TGTGCCAGCAGTGACGGGACAGTGGAAACTGAAGCTTTCTTT. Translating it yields CASSDGTVETEAFF.

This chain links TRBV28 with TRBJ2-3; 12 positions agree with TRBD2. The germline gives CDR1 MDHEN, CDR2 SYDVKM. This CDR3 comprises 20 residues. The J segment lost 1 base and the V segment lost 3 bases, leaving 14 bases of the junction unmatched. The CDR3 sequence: CASSFLGLAGPTGGTDTQYF. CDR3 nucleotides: TGTGCCAGCAGTTTTTTAGGACTAGCGGGACCAACGGGGGGCACAGATACGCAGTATTTT.